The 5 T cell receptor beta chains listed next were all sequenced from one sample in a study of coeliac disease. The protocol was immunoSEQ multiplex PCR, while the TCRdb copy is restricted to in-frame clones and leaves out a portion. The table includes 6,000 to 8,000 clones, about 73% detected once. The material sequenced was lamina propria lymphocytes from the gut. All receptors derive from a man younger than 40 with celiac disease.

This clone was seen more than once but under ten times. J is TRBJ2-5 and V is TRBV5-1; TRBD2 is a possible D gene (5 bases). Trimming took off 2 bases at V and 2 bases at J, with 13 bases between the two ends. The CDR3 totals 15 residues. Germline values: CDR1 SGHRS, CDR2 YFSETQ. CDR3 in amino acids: CASSFEGGRQETQYF. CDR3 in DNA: TGCGCCAGCAGCTTTGAGGGTGGACGGCAAGAGACCCAGTACTTC.

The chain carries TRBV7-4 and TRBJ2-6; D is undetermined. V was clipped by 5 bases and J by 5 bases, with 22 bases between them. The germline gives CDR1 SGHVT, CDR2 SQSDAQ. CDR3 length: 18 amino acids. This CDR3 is CASSICYSSQSRANVLTF. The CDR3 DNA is TGTGCCAGCAGCATCTGCTACAGCTCACAAAGTCGGGCCAACGTCCTGACTTTC.

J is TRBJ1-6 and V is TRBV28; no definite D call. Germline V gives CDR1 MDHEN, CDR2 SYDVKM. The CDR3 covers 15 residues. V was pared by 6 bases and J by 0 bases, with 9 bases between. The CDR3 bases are TGTGCCAGCAGCCTCGCGCGCTCCTATAATTCACCCCTCCACTTT. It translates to CASSLARSYNSPLHF. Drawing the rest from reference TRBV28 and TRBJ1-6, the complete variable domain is DVKVTQSSRYLVKRTGEKVFLECVQDMDHENMFWYRQDPGLGLRLIYFSYDVKMKEKGDIPEGYSVSREKKERFSLILESASTNQTSMYLCASSLARSYNSPLHFGNGTRLTVT.

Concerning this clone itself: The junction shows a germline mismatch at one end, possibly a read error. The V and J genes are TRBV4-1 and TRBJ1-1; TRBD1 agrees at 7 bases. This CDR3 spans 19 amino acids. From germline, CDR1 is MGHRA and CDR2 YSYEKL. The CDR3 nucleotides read TGCGCCAGCAGCCAAGACGTGGGACAGACCTTCCCGAGGAACACTAAAGCTTTCTTT. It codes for CASSQDVGQTFPRNTKAFF.

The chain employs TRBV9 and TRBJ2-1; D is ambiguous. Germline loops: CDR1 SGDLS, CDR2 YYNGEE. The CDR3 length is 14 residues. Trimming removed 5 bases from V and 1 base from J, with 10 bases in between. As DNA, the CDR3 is TGTGCCAGCAGTACGCGTCTTTCCTACAATGAGCAGTTCTTC. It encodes CASSTRLSYNEQFF.